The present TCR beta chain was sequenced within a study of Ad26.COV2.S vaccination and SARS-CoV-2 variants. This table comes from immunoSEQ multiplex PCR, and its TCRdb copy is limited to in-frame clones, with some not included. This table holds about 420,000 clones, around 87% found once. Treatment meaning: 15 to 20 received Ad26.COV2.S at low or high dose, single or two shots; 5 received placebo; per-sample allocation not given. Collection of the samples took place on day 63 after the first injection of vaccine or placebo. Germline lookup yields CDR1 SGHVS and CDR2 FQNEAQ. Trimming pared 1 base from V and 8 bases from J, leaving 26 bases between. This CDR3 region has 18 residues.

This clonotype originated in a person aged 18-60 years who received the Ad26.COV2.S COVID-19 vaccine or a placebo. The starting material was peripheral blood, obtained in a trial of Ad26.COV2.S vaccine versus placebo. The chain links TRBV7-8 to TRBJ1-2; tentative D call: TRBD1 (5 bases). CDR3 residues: CASSLDGDPGPAEKGYTF. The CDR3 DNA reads TGTGCCAGCAGCTTAGACGGAGACCCGGGGCCGGCTGAAAAAGGCTACACCTTC.